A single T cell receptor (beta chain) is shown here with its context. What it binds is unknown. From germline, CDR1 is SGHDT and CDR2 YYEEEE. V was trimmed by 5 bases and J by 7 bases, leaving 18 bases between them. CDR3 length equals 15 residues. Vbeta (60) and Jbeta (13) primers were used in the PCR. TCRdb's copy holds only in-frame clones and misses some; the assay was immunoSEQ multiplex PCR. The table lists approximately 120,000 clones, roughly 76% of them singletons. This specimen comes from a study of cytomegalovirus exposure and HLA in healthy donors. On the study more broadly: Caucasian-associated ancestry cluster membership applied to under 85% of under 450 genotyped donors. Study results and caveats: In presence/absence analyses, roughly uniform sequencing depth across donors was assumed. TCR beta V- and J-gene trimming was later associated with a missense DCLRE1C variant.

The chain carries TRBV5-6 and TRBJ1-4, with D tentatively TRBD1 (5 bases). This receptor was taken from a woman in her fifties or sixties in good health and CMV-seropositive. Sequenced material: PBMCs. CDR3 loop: CASSVPQGGGEKLFF. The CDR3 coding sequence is TGTGCCAGCAGTGTGCCGCAGGGAGGAGGTGAAAAACTGTTTTTT.